The 10 T cell receptor beta chains below come from one sample, sequenced in a study of blood T cell repertoires in COVID-19. Data came from immunoSEQ multiplex PCR; TCRdb stores just in-frame clones and leaves some out. The sample lists some 90,000 clones; around 90% were seen once. The specimen sequenced was peripheral blood. Receptors originate from a woman of 80 years or more with active or convalescent COVID-19.

The CDR3 here is CASSFPGRDYGYTF. The CDR3 nucleotides are TGTGCCAGCAGTTTTCCGGGGAGGGACTATGGCTACACCTTC. This chain links TRBV28 with TRBJ1-2; D unresolved. Trimming took 3 bases from V and 3 from J, leaving 11 bases between them. Germline assignment: CDR1 MDHEN and CDR2 SYDVKM. This CDR3 has 14 residues.

This sequence joins TRBV5-6 and TRBJ2-7, with 7 bases identical to TRBD2. This CDR3 is built from 13 residues. The ends lost 4 bases at V and 2 bases at J; junction bases unmatched: 3. Germline loops: CDR1 SGHDT, CDR2 YYEEEE. This CDR3 reads CASSPGGPYEQYF. The DNA for the CDR3 is TGTGCCAGCAGCCCGGGGGGACCCTACGAGCAGTACTTC.

This clone occurred a few times. The genes are TRBV28 and TRBJ2-1; 11 nucleotides agree with TRBD2. The CDR3 extends over 20 amino acids. J was trimmed by 7 bases and V by 5 bases; bases with no gene match: 22. Germline CDR1 and CDR2: MDHEN and SYDVKM. The chain's CDR3 is CASSHLWGTSGRRMENEQFF. The CDR3, as DNA: TGTGCCAGCAGTCACCTATGGGGGACTAGCGGACGGAGAATGGAGAATGAGCAGTTCTTC.

The CDR3 spells CASSLSLSGSSYNEQFF. DNA of the CDR3: TGTGCCAGCAGCTTATCTCTTAGCGGAAGCTCCTACAATGAGCAGTTCTTC. The chain employs TRBV7-2 and TRBJ2-1, with D perhaps TRBD2 (6 bases). With 2 bases removed from V and 0 bases from J, the gap between germline ends came to 14 bases. Germline-derived CDR1 and CDR2 are SGHTA and FQGNSA. The CDR3 covers 17 residues.

CDR3 sequence: CASHYGGNDGYTF. CDR3 nucleotide sequence: TGTGCCAGTCACTATGGCGGGAATGATGGCTACACCTTC. This chain links TRBV28 with TRBJ1-2; D unclear. The ends were cut back, 9 bases at V and 6 bases at J, with 17 bases in the middle. The length of the CDR3 is 13 residues. Germline CDR1 is MDHEN and CDR2 is SYDVKM.

This clone has more than one count but fewer than ten. The rearrangement uses TRBV19 and TRBJ1-5; D is possibly TRBD1 (5 bases). The CDR3 contains 14 residues. Germline CDR1 and CDR2: LNHDA and SQIVND (reference sequence). V lost 3 bases and J 4 bases, leaving 10 bases between the germline ends. CDR3 nucleotide sequence: TGTGCCAGTAGTATTCAGGCAGGGAATCAGCCCCAGCATTTT. This encodes CASSIQAGNQPQHF.

The rearrangement uses TRBV6-4 and TRBJ1-2; tentative D call: TRBD1 (5 bases). Germline values: CDR1 MRHNA, CDR2 SNTAGT. V shed 7 bases and J shed 4 bases, with 16 bases lying between them. There are 14 residues in the CDR3. The CDR3 reads CASTAGTEGYGYTF. The CDR3 DNA reads TGTGCCAGCACCGCCGGGACTGAAGGCTATGGCTACACCTTC.

The chain uses TRBV5-1 and TRBJ2-5; 12 positions agree with TRBD2. The CDR3 sequence is 16 residues long. Per the germline V gene, CDR1 is SGHRS and CDR2 is YFSETQ. The V and J ends lost 5 bases and 5 bases, in that order; junction bases with no gene match: 10. CDR3 loop: CASSRTSGIRGETQYF. In DNA form, the CDR3 reads TGCGCCAGCAGTAGGACTAGCGGGATCCGGGGGGAGACCCAGTACTTC.

The chain is built from TRBV19 and TRBJ2-7; D call uncertain. Trimming removed 10 bases from V and 0 bases from J, with 13 bases in between. The CDR3 contains 13 residues. Germline CDR1 reads LNHDA; CDR2 reads SQIVND (reference sequence). CDR3 nucleotide sequence: TGTGCCACTGCGGTTGGAGCCTCCTACGAGCAGTACTTC. Translating gives CATAVGASYEQYF.

The V and J genes are TRBV19 and TRBJ1-1; 8 bases match TRBD1. Germline CDR1 and CDR2: LNHDA and SQIVND (reference sequence). This CDR3 contains 14 residues. V lost 7 bases to trimming and J lost 5 bases; unmatched junction nucleotides: 9. The CDR3 DNA reads TGTGCCAGTATCAACACAGGGGGGAGAACTGAAGCTTTCTTT. Translation gives CASINTGGRTEAFF.